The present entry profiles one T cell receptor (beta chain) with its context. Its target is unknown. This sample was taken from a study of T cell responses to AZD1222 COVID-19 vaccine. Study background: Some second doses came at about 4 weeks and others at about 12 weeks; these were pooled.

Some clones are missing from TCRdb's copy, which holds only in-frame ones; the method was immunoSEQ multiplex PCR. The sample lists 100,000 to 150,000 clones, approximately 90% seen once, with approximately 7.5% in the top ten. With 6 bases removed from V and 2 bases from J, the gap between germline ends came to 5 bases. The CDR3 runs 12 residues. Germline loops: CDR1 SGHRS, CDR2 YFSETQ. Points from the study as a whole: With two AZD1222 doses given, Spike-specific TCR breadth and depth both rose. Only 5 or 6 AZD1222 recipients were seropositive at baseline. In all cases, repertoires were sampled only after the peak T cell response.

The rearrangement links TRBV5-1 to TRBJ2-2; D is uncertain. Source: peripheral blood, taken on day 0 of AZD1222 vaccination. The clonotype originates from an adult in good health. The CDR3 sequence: CASTPNTGELFF. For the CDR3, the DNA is TGCGCCAGCACACCAAACACCGGGGAGCTGTTTTTT.